Listed here are 18 T cell receptor beta chains from one sample, sequenced in a study of T-cell reconstitution after alpha-beta-depleted transplantation in children. Researchers prepared the TCRbeta library using unique molecular identifiers, the study reports. TCRdb recomputed calls from the PCR reads with MiXCR, one row per CDR3 protein. The sample lists under 300,000 distinct CDR3 sequences, roughly 10% seen once, with around 24% in the top ten. The sequencing used peripheral blood, collected 180 days after TCRalphabeta/CD19-depleted stem cell transplant. The receptors come from a male patient between 2 and 10 years old who had a stem cell transplant for chronic granulomatous disease, so the T cells may come from the graft donor.

This clonotype was picked up many times. The chain recombines TRBV11-2 with TRBJ2-7; tentatively, D is TRBD1 (6 bases). Trimming left V 4 bases short and J 2 bases short, with 27 bases between. The length of the CDR3 is 19 residues. Looked up from germline, CDR1 is SGHAT and CDR2 is FQNNGV. Here the CDR3 DNA reads TGTGCCAGCAGCTCCCCCAGGGGTCGCCTACGAAACCAACCCTACGAGCAGTACTTC. Amino acid sequence: CASSSPRGRLRNQPYEQYF. Drawing the rest from reference TRBV11-2 and TRBJ2-7, the complete variable domain is EAGVAQSPRYKIIEKRQSVAFWCNPISGHATLYWYQQILGQGPKLLIQFQNNGVVDDSQLPKDRFSAERLKGVDSTLKIQPAKLEDSAVYLCASSSPRGRLRNQPYEQYFGPGTRLTVT.

This clonotype has a count of ten or more. The chain uses TRBV7-9 and TRBJ2-7; TRBD1 agrees at 8 bases. The CDR3 has 13 amino acids. V lost 1 base to trimming and J lost 11 bases; unmatched junction nucleotides: 7. Germline-derived CDR1 and CDR2 are SEHNR and FQNEAQ (reference sequence). CDR3 loop: CASSLETGTGKYF. The DNA of the CDR3 is TGTGCCAGCAGCTTAGAGACAGGGACAGGCAAGTACTTC.

On this clonotype: This clone may be a read error of a much larger clone one base away. The chain employs TRBV20-1 and TRBJ2-7; 9 bases align to TRBD2. V dropped 5 bases and J dropped 6; count of bases not matched to a gene: 14. This CDR3 is built from 15 residues. Per the germline V gene, CDR1 is DFQATT and CDR2 is SNEGSKA (reference sequence). The CDR3 is CSARPHTSGFSEQYF. The CDR3 region has the DNA TGCAGTGCTCGCCCTCATACTAGCGGGTTCAGCGAGCAGTACTTC.

There are many counts of this clonotype. V and J are TRBV29-1 and TRBJ2-1, with D perhaps matching TRBD2 (5 bases). The germline CDR1 and CDR2 sequences are SQVTM and ANQGSEA. The CDR3 has 16 residues. V was pared by 7 bases and J by 0 bases, with 19 bases between. The CDR3 sequence is CSGKRASLSSYNEQFF. Here the CDR3 DNA reads TGCAGCGGAAAAAGGGCTAGCCTCAGCTCCTACAATGAGCAGTTCTTC.

This clonotype was recorded at least ten times. This chain connects TRBV20-1 to TRBJ1-5; D is unresolved. Germline V gene lookup returns CDR1 DFQATT and CDR2 SNEGSKA (reference sequence). This CDR3 has 13 amino acids. The V end was cut by 2 bases, the J end by 4 bases, with 9 bases between. CDR3 in amino acids: CSARPNTNQPQHF. CDR3 sequence (DNA): TGCAGTGCTAGACCTAACACGAATCAGCCCCAGCATTTT.

This clonotype has a count of ten or more. The chain couples TRBV11-1 to TRBJ2-1; TRBD2 matches 12 bases. The CDR3 has 16 amino acids. Germline CDR1 reads SGHAT; CDR2 reads FQDESV (reference sequence). The V and J ends lost 6 bases and 0 bases, in that order; junction bases with no gene match: 3. CDR3 coding DNA: TGTGCCAGCAGGGTGACTAGCGGGAGCTCCTACAATGAGCAGTTCTTC. As protein: CASRVTSGSSYNEQFF.

This clonotype was counted many times. The chain employs TRBV7-2 and TRBJ2-1, with TRBD2 matching over 7 bases. There are 15 residues in the CDR3. CDR1 and CDR2 (germline): SGHTA, FQGNSA. V was pared by 4 bases and J by 3 bases, with 6 bases of the junction left unmatched. The CDR3 reads CASSSQTSFYNEQFF. CDR3 coding DNA: TGTGCCAGCAGCTCTCAGACTAGCTTCTACAATGAGCAGTTCTTC.

This clonotype has at least ten counts. The chain carries TRBV10-2 and TRBJ1-2, with D possibly TRBD1 on 6 matching bases. The germline V gene has CDR1 WSHSY and CDR2 SAAADI. This CDR3 is 15 amino acids long. Between the trimmed V and J ends, which lost 6 bases and 4 bases, there was a span of 18 bases. As DNA, the CDR3 is TGCGCCAGCAGCGAAATACTGGACAGTCCCTATGGCTACACCTTC. Translated, it gives CASSEILDSPYGYTF.

This clonotype was seen many times. This chain connects TRBV20-1 to TRBJ1-2; a weak D match, TRBD1 (6 bases). In germline, CDR1 is DFQATT, CDR2 SNEGSKA (reference sequence). Trimming stripped 6 bases from V and 4 bases from J, with 18 bases between. This CDR3 contains 14 residues. CDR3 sequence: CSARGGRALYGYTF. Here the CDR3 DNA reads TGCAGTGCCAGGGGCGGCAGGGCGCTCTATGGCTACACCTTC.

Notes on this clonotype: This could be a read error, since a much larger clone is one nucleotide away. Since no conserved phenylalanine or tryptophan closes the CDR3, a read error is the likely cause. V and J are TRBV6-1 and TRBJ2-1; TRBD2 aligns across 8 bases. CDR3 length: 16 residues. Germline V CDR1 and CDR2: MNHNS, SASEGT. Trimming at V came to 8 bases and at J to 6 bases, leaving 15 bases not matched to a gene. In DNA form, the CDR3 reads TGTGCCAGCCGACTTCGGATAGCGGGAAAGTCCAATGAGCAGTTCGTC. Its translation is CASRLRIAGKSNEQFV.

This clonotype was seen ten or more times. The gene calls are TRBV7-9 and TRBJ2-1; TRBD2 matches 8 bases. V shed 5 bases, J shed 9 bases, and the junction held 18 bases outside the gene matches. The V gene's germline CDR1 is SEHNR and CDR2 FQNEAQ (reference sequence). This CDR3 has 17 residues. The CDR3 reads CASSAPGTPREVREQFF. In nucleotides, the CDR3 is TGTGCCAGCAGCGCTCCCGGGACTCCGCGGGAGGTTCGTGAGCAGTTCTTC.

This clonotype has only a few counts. The V call is TRBV11-1, the J call TRBJ1-5; a possible D gene is TRBD1 (6 bases). This CDR3 comprises 18 residues. Germline V gene data show CDR1 as SGHAT and CDR2 as FQDESV (reference sequence). Trimming shortened V by 5 bases and J by 1 base, and 21 bases separated the two germline ends. CDR3 sequence: CASSREFAGAQSNQPQHF. The CDR3 DNA reads as TGTGCCAGCAGCAGAGAATTTGCGGGGGCCCAAAGCAATCAGCCCCAGCATTTT.

This clonotype occurred a few times. This chain joins TRBV20-1 and TRBJ2-5; 13 bases are shared with TRBD2. V lost 0 bases to trimming and J lost 5 bases; unmatched junction nucleotides: 15. The CDR3 loop spans 19 amino acids. The germline CDR1 and CDR2 sequences are DFQATT and SNEGSKA (reference sequence). The CDR3 DNA is TGCAGTGCTAGAGATTCGGGACTAGCGGGAACCCCCTCTGGGGAGACCCAGTACTTC. Its translation: CSARDSGLAGTPSGETQYF.

This clonotype was observed many times. The chain employs TRBV27 and TRBJ2-3; no definite D call. The V gene's germline CDR1 is MNHEY and CDR2 SMNVEV (reference sequence). Trimming stripped 5 bases from V and 5 bases from J, with 11 bases between. The CDR3 sequence is 13 residues long. CDR3 residues: CASSPLERDTQYF. The CDR3 nucleotides read TGTGCCAGCAGTCCCCTCGAGCGAGATACGCAGTATTTT.

V gene TRBV12-3 or TRBV12-4 combines with J gene TRBJ2-7, with 11 bases fitting TRBD2. CDR3 length: 16 residues. Trimming at V came to 1 base and at J to 0 bases, leaving 2 bases not matched to a gene. The CDR3 DNA follows: TGTGCCAGCAGTTTAGTAGGGACTAGCGGCTCCTACGAGCAGTACTTC. The encoded protein is CASSLVGTSGSYEQYF.

There are many counts of this clonotype. The chain uses TRBV28 and TRBJ2-1; TRBD2 aligns across 7 bases. CDR1 and CDR2 (germline): MDHEN, SYDVKM. This CDR3 has 15 amino acids. V shed 6 bases, J shed 2 bases, and the junction held 7 bases outside the gene matches. The chain's CDR3 is CASSSAGPAYNEQFF. In DNA, the CDR3 is TGTGCCAGCAGCTCAGCGGGACCCGCCTACAATGAGCAGTTCTTC.

This clonotype was detected ten times or more. This chain links TRBV28 with TRBJ2-7; D might be TRBD1 or TRBD2, each matching 5 bases. Germline CDR1 reads MDHEN; CDR2 reads SYDVKM. CDR3 length: 13 residues. The V and J ends lost 7 bases and 7 bases respectively, with 17 bases between them. CDR3 bases: TGTGCCAGCAATGGAGCAGGGAGAAGGGAGCAGTACTTC. It translates to CASNGAGRREQYF.

This clonotype was recorded many times. This chain connects TRBV15 to TRBJ2-5, with D possibly matching TRBD1 (5 bases). With 6 bases removed from V and 2 bases from J, the gap between germline ends came to 10 bases. The CDR3 length is 13 residues. Germline CDR1 reads LNHNV; CDR2 reads YYDKDF (reference sequence). This CDR3 reads CATRIDRQETQYF. The CDR3 nucleotides read TGTGCCACCAGAATCGACAGACAAGAGACCCAGTACTTC.